Shown below are 22 T cell receptor beta chains from a single sample sequenced in a study of blood T cell repertoires in COVID-19. Repertoires were generated with immunoSEQ multiplex PCR, while TCRdb's copy carries only in-frame clones and drops some. The repertoire holds 100,000 to 150,000 clones, around 87% seen once, with 25% to 30% in the top ten. Sequencing used peripheral blood. All receptors come from a woman in her seventies with acute or convalescent COVID-19.

J is TRBJ1-1 and V is TRBV3-1 (or the pseudogene TRBV3-2), with TRBD1 as a possible D gene (5 bases). Trimming removed 9 bases at V and 4 bases at J, with 15 bases between. The CDR3 runs to 13 residues. Germline-derived CDR1 and CDR2 are LGHDT and YNNKEL (reference sequence). The CDR3 sequence is CASSKRGSTEAFF. DNA of the CDR3: TGTGCCAGTTCGAAAAGGGGTTCCACTGAAGCTTTCTTT.

This chain connects TRBV7-9 to TRBJ1-2; no firm D call. The CDR3 is made up of 13 amino acids. V lost 5 bases and J lost 7, with 14 bases in between. The germline V gene encodes CDR1 SEHNR and CDR2 FQNEAQ (reference sequence). CDR3 sequence (DNA): TGTGCCAGCAGCACTCCAGGTTTGGGTGGCTACACCTTC. Translating it yields CASSTPGLGGYTF. Filled out from reference TRBV7-9 and TRBJ1-2, the complete variable domain reads DTGVSQNPRHKITKRGQNVTFRCDPISEHNRLYWYRQTLGQGPEFLTYFQNEAQLEKSRLLSDRFSAERPKGSFSTLEIQRTEQGDSAMYLCASSTPGLGGYTFGSGTRLTVV.

The chain couples TRBV6-6 to TRBJ1-5, with 7 bases fitting TRBD1. This CDR3 has 13 amino acids. CDR1 MNHNY and CDR2 SVGAGI come from the germline V gene (reference sequence). With V trimmed by 4 bases and J by 7 bases, 4 bases remained unmatched. The CDR3 coding sequence is TGTGCCAGCAGTTCACAGGGGACCCAGCCCCAGCATTTT. Amino acid sequence: CASSSQGTQPQHF.

The chain employs TRBV11-2 and TRBJ2-3, with a tentative D call TRBD2 (5 bases). Trimming shortened V by 6 bases and J by 4 bases, and 17 bases separated the two germline ends. The CDR3 is 15 residues long. Germline CDR1 reads SGHAT; CDR2 reads FQNNGV. DNA of the CDR3: TGTGCCAGCAGAATGGAGGCGTGGACGGCAGATACGCAGTATTTT. Translated, it gives CASRMEAWTADTQYF.

The chain links TRBV18 to TRBJ2-2; perhaps TRBD1 as D (6 bases). Per germline, CDR1 KGHSH and CDR2 LQKENI. This CDR3 has 14 amino acids. The V gene lost 8 bases and the J gene lost 0 bases, with 10 bases spanning the gap. Here the CDR3 DNA reads TGTGCCAGCCCTGGGGACACGAACACCGGGGAGCTGTTTTTT. This sequence encodes CASPGDTNTGELFF.

V gene TRBV4-1 combines with J gene TRBJ1-1; D gene uncertain. The CDR3 is 13 amino acids. V was clipped by 0 bases and J by 4 bases, with 6 bases between them. Germline values: CDR1 MGHRA, CDR2 YSYEKL. CDR3 loop: CASSQDSVTEAFF. The DNA of the CDR3 is TGCGCCAGCAGCCAAGATTCAGTCACTGAAGCTTTCTTT.

This chain uses TRBV25-1 with TRBJ1-5; no definite D call. Trimming stripped 3 bases from V and 0 bases from J, with 6 bases between. The germline gives CDR1 MGHDK, CDR2 SYGVNS. CDR3 length: 14 residues. This CDR3 is CASSDPYSNQPQHF. In DNA, the CDR3 is TGTGCCAGCAGTGATCCGTATAGCAATCAGCCCCAGCATTTT.

This clone showed up just a few times. The rearrangement joins TRBV30 to TRBJ1-2; D call uncertain. The V end was cut by 5 bases, the J end by 5 bases, with 15 bases between. The length of the CDR3 is 13 residues. Germline V CDR1 and CDR2: GTSNPN, SVGIG (reference sequence). The CDR3 sequence is CAWHQYREYGYTF. The CDR3, as DNA: TGTGCCTGGCATCAATATAGGGAGTATGGCTACACCTTC.

With regard to this clone: The sample contains more than one DNA sequence encoding this CDR3. The chain carries TRBV18 and TRBJ1-2, with 10 bases lining up with TRBD1. Trimming took 3 bases from V and 3 from J; bases not matched to a gene: 4. CDR1 is KGHSH, CDR2 LQKENI, per germline. The CDR3 sequence is 15 residues long. The CDR3 is CASSPSGTGDYGYTF. The CDR3 DNA sequence: TGTGCCAGCTCACCCTCCGGGACAGGGGACTATGGCTACACCTTC. The full variable domain, in which reference TRBV18 and TRBJ1-2 provide the parts outside the CDR3, is NAGVMQNPRHLVRRRGQEARLRCSPMKGHSHVYWYRQLPEEGLKFMVYLQKENIIDESGMPKERFSAEFPKEGPSILRIQQVVRGDSAAYFCASSPSGTGDYGYTFGSGTRLTVV.

This clone appeared a single time. The genes are TRBV19 and TRBJ1-1; TRBD1 is a possible D gene (6 bases). Germline V gives CDR1 LNHDA, CDR2 SQIVND (reference sequence). The CDR3 covers 13 residues. Trimming stripped 6 bases from V and 0 bases from J, with 8 bases between. The chain's CDR3 is CASRGTLNTEAFF. CDR3 sequence (DNA): TGTGCCAGTAGGGGGACACTGAACACTGAAGCTTTCTTT.

The table lists this clone with a count of one. The chain combines TRBV5-1 with TRBJ2-7; 11 bases fit TRBD1. The ends lost 5 bases at V and 2 bases at J; junction bases unmatched: 15. CDR1 SGHRS and CDR2 YFSETQ come from the germline V gene. The CDR3 contains 18 residues. Here the CDR3 DNA reads TGCGCCAGCAGTTCCGGGACAGGGGGAATCTTGGGGACCTACGAGCAGTACTTC. This codes for CASSSGTGGILGTYEQYF.

The chain combines TRBV28 with TRBJ1-2; TRBD1 is a possible D gene (6 bases). V was trimmed by 4 bases and J by 3 bases, leaving 15 bases between them. CDR1 is MDHEN and CDR2 is SYDVKM in the germline V gene. The CDR3 has 15 residues. CDR3 DNA sequence: TGTGCCAGCAGTTGGACAGTCAATTCCTACTATGGCTACACCTTC. This codes for CASSWTVNSYYGYTF.

The V call is TRBV3-1 (or the pseudogene TRBV3-2), the J call TRBJ2-1; 8 nucleotides line up with TRBD2. Trimming at V came to 6 bases and at J to 6 bases, leaving 4 bases not matched to a gene. Germline CDR1 and CDR2: LGHDT and YNNKEL (reference sequence). The CDR3 totals 13 residues. The CDR3 sequence: CASSLGGVNEQFF. In DNA form, the CDR3 reads TGTGCCAGCAGTCTCGGGGGGGTCAATGAGCAGTTCTTC.

The chain is built from TRBV12-3 or TRBV12-4 and TRBJ2-3; D is unclear. The germline V and J ends were trimmed by 7 bases and 3 bases, with 5 bases remaining between them. There are 11 residues in the CDR3. For the CDR3, the DNA is TGTGCCAGCACAAATACAGATACGCAGTATTTT. Its translation: CASTNTDTQYF.

The V and J genes are TRBV19 and TRBJ1-5; possible D gene TRBD1, 6 bases. Germline lookup yields CDR1 LNHDA and CDR2 SQIVND (reference sequence). V was trimmed by 4 bases and J by 6 bases, leaving 13 bases between them. The CDR3 totals 14 residues. CDR3 in amino acids: CASSSRGAVQPQHF. Here the CDR3 DNA reads TGTGCCAGTAGTAGCAGGGGCGCGGTTCAGCCCCAGCATTTT.

J is TRBJ1-5 and V is TRBV2; D is perhaps TRBD1 (5 bases). V gave up 4 bases and J gave up 6 bases, with 13 bases separating them. The germline V gene has CDR1 SNHLY and CDR2 FYNNEI. This CDR3 has 14 residues. The CDR3 here is CASSVQGEGQPQHF. The CDR3 region has the DNA TGTGCCAGCAGTGTCCAAGGGGAGGGTCAGCCCCAGCATTTT.

This chain joins TRBV9 and TRBJ2-3; 7 positions match TRBD2. Germline-derived CDR1 and CDR2 are SGDLS and YYNGEE. CDR3 size: 14 residues. After removal of 4 bases from V and 6 bases from J, the junction contained 8 bases not matched to a gene. CDR3: CASSFLAGGDTQYF. The CDR3 region has the DNA TGTGCCAGCAGCTTTCTCGCCGGGGGGGATACGCAGTATTTT. The variable domain in full, completed from reference TRBV9 and TRBJ2-3, reads DSGVTQTPKHLITATGQRVTLRCSPRSGDLSVYWYQQSLDQGLQFLIQYYNGEERAKGNILERFSAQQFPDLHSELNLSSLELGDSALYFCASSFLAGGDTQYFGPGTRLTVL.

This clone was observed a few times. The chain couples TRBV3-1 (or the pseudogene TRBV3-2) to TRBJ2-2, with 9 bases that match TRBD1. CDR1 LGHDT and CDR2 YNNKEL come from the germline V gene (reference sequence). The V and J ends lost 4 bases and 1 base, in that order; junction bases with no gene match: 4. CDR3 size: 16 residues. CDR3 nucleotides: TGTGCCAGCAGCCCTCGGACAGGGGAGAACACCGGGGAGCTGTTTTTT. Translated: CASSPRTGENTGELFF.

CDR3 sequence reads: CASSAGTVYGYTF. The DNA of the CDR3 is TGTGCCAGCAGCGCCGGGACAGTCTATGGCTACACCTTC. This chain connects TRBV9 to TRBJ1-2; the match to TRBD1 covers 7 bases. J lost 4 bases, V lost 3 bases, and 3 bases had no gene match. The CDR3 loop spans 13 amino acids. Germline CDR1 reads SGDLS; CDR2 reads YYNGEE.

The rearrangement links TRBV6-1 to TRBJ1-4; D call uncertain. Deletions cut 2 bases from V and 4 bases from J, with 8 bases between. Germline V CDR1 and CDR2: MNHNS, SASEGT. This CDR3 is built from 14 residues. The CDR3 nucleotides read TGTGCCAGCAGTGAATACGGACTTAATGAAAAACTGTTTTTT. Protein product: CASSEYGLNEKLFF.

This clone was recorded only once. V is TRBV6-5 and J is TRBJ1-6; 7 bases agree with TRBD1. Per the germline V gene, CDR1 is MNHEY and CDR2 is SVGAGI. This CDR3 has 15 amino acids. V was pared by 6 bases and J by 8 bases, with 10 bases of the junction left unmatched. The CDR3 loop is CASSPRTGWDSPLHF. CDR3 DNA: TGTGCCAGCAGCCCGAGGACAGGATGGGATTCACCCCTCCACTTT.

This clone has more than one count but fewer than ten. The chain uses TRBV6-5 and TRBJ1-6, with a possible D match to TRBD1 (5 bases). Trimming took off 5 bases at V and 10 bases at J, with 12 bases between the two ends. The CDR3 covers 13 residues. CDR1 and CDR2 from the germline V gene are MNHEY and SVGAGI. The CDR3 is CASSTDRPSPLHF. In DNA, the CDR3 is TGTGCCAGCAGTACTGACAGACCGTCACCCCTCCACTTT.